This TCR beta chain was profiled in a study of T cells in tumors after PD-1 blockade. Study overall: Either cemiplimab 350 mg every 2 weeks or pembrolizumab 200 mg every 3 weeks was given. Blood samples averaged around 100,000 templates (range about 23,000-280,000) and 35,000 to 40,000 unique clonotypes.

General study points: Some novel exhausted tumor clones appeared in pre-treatment blood, suggesting peripheral recruitment.

Genomic DNA template from tumor biopsies or peripheral blood, about 600 ng to 6,500 ng input. Trimming shortened V by 7 bases and J by 9 bases, and 16 bases separated the two germline ends. Germline V gene lookup returns CDR1 SEHNR and CDR2 FQNEAQ (reference sequence). The CDR3 is 13 residues long. Clones were sequenced by immunoSEQ multiplex PCR, and TCRdb holds only the in-frame ones, with some missing. Among over 30,000 clones listed, around 78% were seen once. In the case of this clone: Its antigen is unidentified.

The receptor was isolated from a human donor with basal cell carcinoma. The sample was PBMCs, taken before anti-PD-1 treatment. The V and J genes are TRBV7-9 and TRBJ2-1, with a possible D match to TRBD2 (6 bases). CDR3: CASTPWEVSEQFF. The CDR3 DNA follows: TGTGCCAGCACCCCATGGGAGGTTAGTGAGCAGTTCTTC.